This T cell receptor (beta chain) was profiled in a study of T cell responses to AZD1222 COVID-19 vaccine. Findings and caveats of the study: The donor group comprised mostly white British people and more females; the analysis possibly underestimated clonal diversity. At baseline, seropositivity was found in only a handful of AZD1222 recipients.

V lost 4 bases and J lost 2; bases outside the gene matches: 8. Germline V gene sequence: CDR1 SGHVS, CDR2 FNYEAQ. This CDR3 comprises 16 residues. The study pooled second doses at about 4 or about 12 weeks. Clones were read by immunoSEQ multiplex PCR, and TCRdb kept only the in-frame ones, dropping some. The sample consists of approximately 28,000 clones, over 75% of them appearing once. As for this clone: Its specificity is unknown.

This chain links TRBV7-6 with TRBJ2-1; 7 nucleotides agree with TRBD2. This receptor was obtained from an adult who received the AZD1222 COVID-19 vaccine. Specimen: peripheral blood, collected 28 days after the second AZD1222 dose. The CDR3 sequence: CASSWALAGAYNEQFF. In nucleotides, the CDR3 is TGTGCCAGCAGCTGGGCATTAGCGGGTGCCTACAATGAGCAGTTCTTC.